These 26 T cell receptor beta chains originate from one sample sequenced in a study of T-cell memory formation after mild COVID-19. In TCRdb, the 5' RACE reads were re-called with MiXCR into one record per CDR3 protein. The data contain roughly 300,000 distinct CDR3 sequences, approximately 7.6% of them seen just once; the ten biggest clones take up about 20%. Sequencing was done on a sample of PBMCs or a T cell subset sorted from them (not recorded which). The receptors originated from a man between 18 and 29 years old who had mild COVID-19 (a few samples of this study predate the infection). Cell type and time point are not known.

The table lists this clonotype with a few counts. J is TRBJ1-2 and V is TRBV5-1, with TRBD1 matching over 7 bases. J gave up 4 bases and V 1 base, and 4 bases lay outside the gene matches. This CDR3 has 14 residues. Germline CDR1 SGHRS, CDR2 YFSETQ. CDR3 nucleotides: TGCGCCAGCAGCTTGTCTCAGGGGGGCTATGGCTACACCTTC. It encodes CASSLSQGGYGYTF. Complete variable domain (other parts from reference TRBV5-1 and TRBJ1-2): KAGVTQTPRYLIKTRGQQVTLSCSPISGHRSVSWYQQTPGQGLQFLFEYFSETQRNKGNFPGRFSGRQFSNSRSEMNVSTLELGDSALYLCASSLSQGGYGYTFGSGTRLTVV.

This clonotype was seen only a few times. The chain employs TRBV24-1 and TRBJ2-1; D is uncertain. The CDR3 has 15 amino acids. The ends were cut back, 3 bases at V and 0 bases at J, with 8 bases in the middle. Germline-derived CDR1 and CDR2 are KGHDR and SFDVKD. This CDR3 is CATSDESTSYNEQFF. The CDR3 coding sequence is TGTGCCACCAGTGATGAATCTACCTCCTACAATGAGCAGTTCTTC.

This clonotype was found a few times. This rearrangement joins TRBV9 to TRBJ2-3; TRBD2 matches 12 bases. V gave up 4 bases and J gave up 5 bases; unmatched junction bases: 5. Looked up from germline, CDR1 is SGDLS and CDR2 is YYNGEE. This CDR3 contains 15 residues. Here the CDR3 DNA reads TGTGCCAGCAGCTGGACTAGCGGGGAACGAGATACGCAGTATTTT. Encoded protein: CASSWTSGERDTQYF.

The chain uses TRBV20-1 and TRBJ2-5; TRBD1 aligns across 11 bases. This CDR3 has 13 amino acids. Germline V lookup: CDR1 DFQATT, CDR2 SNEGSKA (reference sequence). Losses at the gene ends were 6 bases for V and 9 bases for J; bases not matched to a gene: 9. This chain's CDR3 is CSAPGTGGGAQYF. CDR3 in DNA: TGCAGTGCCCCTGGGACAGGGGGGGGGGCCCAGTACTTC.

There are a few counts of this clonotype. The CDR3: CASSPVSGDTGELFF. CDR3 sequence (DNA): TGTGCCAGCAGCCCAGTAAGCGGGGACACCGGGGAGCTGTTTTTT. The chain combines TRBV11-2 with TRBJ2-2, with TRBD2 matching 7 bases. CDR1 is SGHAT, CDR2 FQNNGV, per germline. Losses at the gene ends were 5 bases for V and 3 bases for J; bases not matched to a gene: 6. The CDR3 consists of 15 residues.

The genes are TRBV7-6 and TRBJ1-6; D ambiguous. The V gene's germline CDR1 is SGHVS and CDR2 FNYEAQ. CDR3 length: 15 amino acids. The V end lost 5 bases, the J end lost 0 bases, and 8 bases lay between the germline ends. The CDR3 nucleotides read TGTGCCAGCAGCAGGACCAGCTCCTATAATTCACCCCTCCACTTT. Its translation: CASSRTSSYNSPLHF.

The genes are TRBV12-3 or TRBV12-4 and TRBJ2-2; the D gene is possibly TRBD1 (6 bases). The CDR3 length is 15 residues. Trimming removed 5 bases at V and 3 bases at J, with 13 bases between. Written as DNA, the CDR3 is TGTGCCAGCAGTCTGCGGCAGGGGTACACCGGGGAGCTGTTTTTT. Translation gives CASSLRQGYTGELFF.

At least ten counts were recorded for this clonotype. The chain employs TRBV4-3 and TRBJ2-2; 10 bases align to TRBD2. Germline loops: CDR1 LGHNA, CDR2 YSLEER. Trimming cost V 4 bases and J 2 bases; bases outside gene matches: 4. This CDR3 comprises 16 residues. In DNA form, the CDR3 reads TGCGCCAGCAGCCCGGTAGCGGGGGGTAACACCGGGGAGCTGTTTTTT. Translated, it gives CASSPVAGGNTGELFF.

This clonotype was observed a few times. CDR3 residues: CASSQDRGRNNYGYTF. As DNA, the CDR3 is TGCGCCAGCAGCCAAGATCGCGGCAGGAACAACTATGGCTACACCTTC. This sequence joins TRBV4-1 and TRBJ1-2; D is unclear. The CDR3 is 16 residues long. CDR1 is MGHRA, CDR2 YSYEKL, per germline. Trimming removed 0 bases at V and 2 bases at J, with 13 bases between.

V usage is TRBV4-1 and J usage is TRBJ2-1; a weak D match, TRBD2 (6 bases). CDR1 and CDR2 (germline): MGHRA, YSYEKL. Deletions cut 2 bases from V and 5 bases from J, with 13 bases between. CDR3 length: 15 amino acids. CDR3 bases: TGCGCCAGCAGCCAATTTGGGGGGATGAACAATGAGCAGTTCTTC. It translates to CASSQFGGMNNEQFF.

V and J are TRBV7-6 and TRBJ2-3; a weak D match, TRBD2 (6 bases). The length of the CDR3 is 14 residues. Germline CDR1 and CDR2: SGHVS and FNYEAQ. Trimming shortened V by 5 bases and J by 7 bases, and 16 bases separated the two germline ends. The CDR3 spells CASSPRPGGNTQYF. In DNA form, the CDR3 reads TGTGCCAGCAGCCCACGGCCTGGAGGGAATACGCAGTATTTT. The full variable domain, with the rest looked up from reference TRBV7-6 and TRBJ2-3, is GAGVSQSPRYKVTKRGQDVALRCDPISGHVSLYWYRQALGQGPEFLTYFNYEAQQDKSGLPNDRFSAERPEGSISTLTIQRTEQRDSAMYRCASSPRPGGNTQYFGPGTRLTVL.

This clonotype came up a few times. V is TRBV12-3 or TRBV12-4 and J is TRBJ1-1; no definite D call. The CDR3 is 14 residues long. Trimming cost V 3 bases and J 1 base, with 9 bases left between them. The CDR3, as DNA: TGTGCCAGCAGTTTCGCGGACTGGAACACTGAAGCTTTCTTT. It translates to CASSFADWNTEAFF.

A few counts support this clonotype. The CDR3 loop reads CASSLNPLYGYTF. The CDR3, as DNA: TGTGCCAGCAGTTTAAACCCCCTCTATGGCTACACCTTC. This chain uses TRBV27 with TRBJ1-2; D is uncertain. Trimming took off 2 bases at V and 4 bases at J, with 8 bases between the two ends. This CDR3 has 13 amino acids. Germline CDR1 and CDR2: MNHEY and SMNVEV (reference sequence).

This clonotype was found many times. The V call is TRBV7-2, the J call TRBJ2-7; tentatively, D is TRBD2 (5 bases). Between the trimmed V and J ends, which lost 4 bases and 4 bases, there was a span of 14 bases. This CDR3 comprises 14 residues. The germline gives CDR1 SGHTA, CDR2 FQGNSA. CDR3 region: CASSSQLGGYEQYF. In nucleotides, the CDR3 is TGTGCCAGCAGCTCGCAACTAGGCGGGTACGAGCAGTACTTC.

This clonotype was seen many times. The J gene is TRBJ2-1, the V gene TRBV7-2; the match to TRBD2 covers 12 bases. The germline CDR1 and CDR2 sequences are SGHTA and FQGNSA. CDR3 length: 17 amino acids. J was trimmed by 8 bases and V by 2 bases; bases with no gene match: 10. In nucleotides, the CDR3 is TGTGCCAGCAGCTTATCAGTTCTAGCGGGGGGGCGCGATGAGCAGTTCTTC. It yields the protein CASSLSVLAGGRDEQFF.

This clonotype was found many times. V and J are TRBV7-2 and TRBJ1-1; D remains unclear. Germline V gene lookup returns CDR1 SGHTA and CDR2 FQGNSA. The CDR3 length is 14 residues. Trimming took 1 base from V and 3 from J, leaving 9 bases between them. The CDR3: CASSLVSGYTEAFF. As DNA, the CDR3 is TGTGCCAGCAGCTTAGTATCGGGTTACACTGAAGCTTTCTTT.

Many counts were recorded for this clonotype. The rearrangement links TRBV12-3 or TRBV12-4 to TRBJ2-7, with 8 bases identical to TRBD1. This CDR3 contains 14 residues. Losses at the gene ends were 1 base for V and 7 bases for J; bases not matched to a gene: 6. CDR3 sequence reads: CASSLGQGAEEQYF. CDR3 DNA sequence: TGTGCCAGCAGTTTAGGGCAGGGGGCAGAGGAGCAGTACTTC.

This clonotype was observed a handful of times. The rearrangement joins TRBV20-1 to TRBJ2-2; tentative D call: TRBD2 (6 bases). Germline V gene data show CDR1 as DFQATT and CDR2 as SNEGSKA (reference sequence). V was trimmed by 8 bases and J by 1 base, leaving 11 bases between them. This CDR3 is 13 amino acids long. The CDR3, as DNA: TGCAGTCTCTTGGGAGGGAACACCGGGGAGCTGTTTTTT. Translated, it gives CSLLGGNTGELFF.

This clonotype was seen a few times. DNA for the CDR3: TGTGCCAGCAGGGACAGGGAGGGTTATAGCAATCAGCCCCAGCATTTT. Translated: CASRDREGYSNQPQHF. The genes are TRBV2 and TRBJ1-5; 8 positions match TRBD1. V dropped 6 bases and J dropped 0; count of bases not matched to a gene: 7. Germline V lookup: CDR1 SNHLY, CDR2 FYNNEI. This CDR3 is built from 16 residues.

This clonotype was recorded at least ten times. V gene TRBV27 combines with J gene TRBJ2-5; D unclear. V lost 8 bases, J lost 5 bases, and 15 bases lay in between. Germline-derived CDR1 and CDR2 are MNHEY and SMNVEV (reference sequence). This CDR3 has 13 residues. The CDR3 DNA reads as TGTGCCAGCCCCAAGGTAGGGATGGAGACCCAGTACTTC. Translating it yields CASPKVGMETQYF.

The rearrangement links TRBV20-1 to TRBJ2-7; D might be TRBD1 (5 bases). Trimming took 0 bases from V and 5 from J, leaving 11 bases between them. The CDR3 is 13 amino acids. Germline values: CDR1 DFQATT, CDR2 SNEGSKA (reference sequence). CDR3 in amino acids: CSAREPTVHEQYF. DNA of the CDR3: TGCAGTGCTAGAGAGCCGACAGTACACGAGCAGTACTTC.

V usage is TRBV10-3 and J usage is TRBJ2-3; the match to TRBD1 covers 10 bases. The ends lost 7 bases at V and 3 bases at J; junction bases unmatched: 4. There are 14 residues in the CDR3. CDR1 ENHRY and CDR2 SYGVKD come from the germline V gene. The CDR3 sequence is CAIKDRGATDTQYF. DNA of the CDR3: TGTGCCATCAAGGACAGGGGGGCGACAGATACGCAGTATTTT.

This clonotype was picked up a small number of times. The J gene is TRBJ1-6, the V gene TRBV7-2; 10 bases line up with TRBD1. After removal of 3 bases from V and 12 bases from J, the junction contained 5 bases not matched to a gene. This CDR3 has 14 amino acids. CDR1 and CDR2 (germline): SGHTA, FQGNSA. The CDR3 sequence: CASSLGQGLGPLHF. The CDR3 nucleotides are TGTGCCAGCAGCTTGGGACAGGGGTTAGGACCCCTCCACTTT.

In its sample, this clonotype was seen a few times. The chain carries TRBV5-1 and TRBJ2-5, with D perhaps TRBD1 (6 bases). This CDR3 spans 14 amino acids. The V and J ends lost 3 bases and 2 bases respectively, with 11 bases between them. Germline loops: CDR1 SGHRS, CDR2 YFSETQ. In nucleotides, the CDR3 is TGCGCCAGCAGCTCCCAGACAGGTCAAGAGACCCAGTACTTC. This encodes CASSSQTGQETQYF.

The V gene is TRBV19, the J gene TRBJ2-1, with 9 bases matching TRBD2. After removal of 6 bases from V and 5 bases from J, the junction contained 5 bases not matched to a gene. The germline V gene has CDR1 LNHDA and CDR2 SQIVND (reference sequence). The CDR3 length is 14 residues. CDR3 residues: CASRPSGVNNEQFF. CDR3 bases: TGTGCCAGTAGACCTAGCGGGGTCAACAATGAGCAGTTCTTC. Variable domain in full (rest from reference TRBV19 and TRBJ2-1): DGGITQSPKYLFRKEGQNVTLSCEQNLNHDAMYWYRQDPGQGLRLIYYSQIVNDFQKGDIAEGYSVSREKKESFPLTVTSAQKNPTAFYLCASRPSGVNNEQFFGPGTRLTVL.

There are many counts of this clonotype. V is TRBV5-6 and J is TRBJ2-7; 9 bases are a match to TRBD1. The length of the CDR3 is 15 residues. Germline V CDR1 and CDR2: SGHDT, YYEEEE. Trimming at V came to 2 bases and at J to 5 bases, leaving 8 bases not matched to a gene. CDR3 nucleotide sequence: TGTGCCAGCAGCTTCCGGGACAGGGAAATTCACGAGCAGTACTTC. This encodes CASSFRDREIHEQYF.